This T cell receptor (beta chain) is from a study of immune evolution from preneoplasia to lung adenocarcinoma. General study findings and limits: Top clone share appeared to fall from AAH through AIS, MIA, adenocarcinoma. Clonality was highest in normal lung, lower in later-stage lesions apparently.

With regard to this clone: Its antigen remains unknown.

Data came from immunoSEQ multiplex PCR; TCRdb stores just in-frame clones and leaves some out. The sample carries about 3,400 clones, 75% recorded once. The CDR3 length is 14 residues. Trimming shortened V by 5 bases and J by 1 base, and 12 bases separated the two germline ends. Germline V CDR1 and CDR2: SGHRS, YFSETQ. Two lung cancer pathologists independently confirmed each histologic diagnosis. The sequence was collected from a person in their sixties or seventies with lung adenocarcinoma. The chain links TRBV5-1 to TRBJ2-5; unclear D gene. Sample: FFPE lung adenocarcinoma in situ tissue. The CDR3 sequence is CASRPAQAQETQYF. For the CDR3, the DNA is TGCGCCAGCAGGCCTGCCCAGGCCCAAGAGACCCAGTACTTC. The whole variable domain, remainder taken from reference TRBV5-1 and TRBJ2-5, is KAGVTQTPRYLIKTRGQQVTLSCSPISGHRSVSWYQQTPGQGLQFLFEYFSETQRNKGNFPGRFSGRQFSNSRSEMNVSTLELGDSALYLCASRPAQAQETQYFGPGTRLLVL.